Listed below are T cell receptor beta chains from one sample, sequenced in a study of T cell repertoires in cytomegalovirus infection. One entry per CDR3 protein, called by TCRdb with MiXCR from the reads. This repertoire shows approximately 590,000 distinct CDR3 sequences, 40% found once; its top ten account for 48%. Their target antigens are unknown. Here the sequenced sample was cultured PBMCs, taken from culture after CMV antigen stimulation. The receptors originated from a human donor in good health (CMV status not recorded). Some clones in this sample may be carry-over from other donors' samples. Each CDR3 is given with its conserved first and last residue. The D gene is left open where the match is weak.

>TRBJ2-2|.|TRBV11-1
CASSLGLGSGTGELFF
TGTGCCAGCAGCTTAGGCTTGGGGTCGGGCACCGGGGAGCTGTTTTTT
>TRBJ2-3|.|TRBV6-1
CASSTGAGTDTQYF
TGTGCCAGCTCGACGGGGGCCGGGACAGATACGCAGTATTTT
>TRBJ2-3|.|TRBV6-2/TRBV6-3
CASSRIDTQYF
TGTGCCAGCAGCCGAATAGATACGCAGTATTTT
>TRBJ2-1|TRBD2|TRBV24-1
CATSRAGGSVDEQFF
TGTGCCACCAGCAGAGCGGGAGGGTCTGTGGATGAGCAGTTCTTC
>TRBJ2-3|TRBD2|TRBV6-1
CASRLAGAGHTQYF
TGTGCCAGCAGACTAGCGGGGGCTGGGCATACGCAGTATTTT
>TRBJ2-7|.|TRBV19
CASSTDWTDHEQYF
TGTGCCAGTAGCACCGATTGGACAGACCACGAGCAGTACTTC
>TRBJ2-1|TRBD2|TRBV20-1
CSARVSRASGPLAYNEQFF
TGCAGTGCTAGAGTCAGTCGGGCTAGCGGGCCCTTGGCCTACAATGAGCAGTTCTTC
>TRBJ1-2|.|TRBV14
CASSQEWAGYYGYTF
TGTGCCAGCAGCCAAGAATGGGCAGGGTACTATGGCTACACCTTC
>TRBJ2-2|.|TRBV5-4
CASSRRQYTGELFF
TGTGCCAGCAGCCGCCGACAGTACACCGGGGAGCTGTTTTTT
>TRBJ1-2|.|TRBV5-1
CASSANANYGYTF
TGCGCCAGCAGCGCGAACGCAAACTATGGCTACACCTTC